These 21 T cell receptor beta chains share one sample of origin, sequenced in a study of OX40 agonist ivuxolimab in advanced cancers. Profiling relied on immunoSEQ multiplex PCR, and the TCRdb table lists in-frame clones only, not all of them. Altogether fewer than 45,000 clones are present, around 80% being singletons, with the ten largest covering 6.8%. Sample: CD4+ or CD8+ T cells sorted from blood, taken in a trial of the OX40 agonist ivuxolimab. Receptor source: an adult with an advanced solid tumor such as melanoma, head and neck, liver or kidney cancer.

The chain carries TRBV7-8 and TRBJ1-1; 9 positions agree with TRBD1. The V gene end was trimmed by 4 bases and the J gene end by 5 bases; junction bases not matched to a gene: 11. The CDR3 covers 16 residues. CDR1 and CDR2 (germline): SGHVS, FQNEAQ. The CDR3, as DNA: TGTGCCAGCAGCTCCAGCGGGGACAGGGTAGGGACTGAAGCTTTCTTT. The encoded protein is CASSSSGDRVGTEAFF. The entire variable domain, with the rest obtained from reference TRBV7-8 and TRBJ1-1, is as follows: GAGVSQSPRYKVAKRGQDVALRCDPISGHVSLFWYQQALGQGPEFLTYFQNEAQLDKSGLPSDRFFAERPEGSVSTLKIQRTQQEDSAVYLCASSSSGDRVGTEAFFGQGTRLTVV.

The V and J genes are TRBV5-1 and TRBJ1-6; 7 bases align to TRBD1. CDR3 length: 16 residues. Germline assignment: CDR1 SGHRS and CDR2 YFSETQ. J was trimmed by 7 bases and V by 1 base; bases with no gene match: 8. The CDR3 DNA is TGCGCCAGCAGCTTGCAGTTTGCGGGACAGAATTCACCCCTCCACTTT. This codes for CASSLQFAGQNSPLHF.

This clone was observed a handful of times. V and J are TRBV7-2 and TRBJ1-5; D remains unclear. This CDR3 region has 16 residues. Germline V gene data show CDR1 as SGHTA and CDR2 as FQGNSA. The V end lost 4 bases, the J end lost 6 bases, and 19 bases lay between the germline ends. The CDR3 protein is CASSSNMGLSGQPQHF. DNA for the CDR3: TGTGCCAGCAGCTCCAACATGGGTCTTAGCGGTCAGCCCCAGCATTTT.

The chain recombines TRBV25-1 with TRBJ2-3, with D perhaps TRBD2 (6 bases). Germline CDR1 is MGHDK and CDR2 is SYGVNS. The V end lost 5 bases, the J end lost 2 bases, and 14 bases lay between the germline ends. The CDR3 has 15 residues. The CDR3 nucleotides are TGTGCCAGCAGTCCCCAGGGACTGGCCACAGATACGCAGTATTTT. Its translation: CASSPQGLATDTQYF. Full variable domain (remainder filled in from reference TRBV25-1 and TRBJ2-3): EADIYQTPRYLVIGTGKKITLECSQTMGHDKMYWYQQDPGMELHLIHYSYGVNSTEKGDLSSESTVSRIRTEHFPLTLESARPSHTSQYLCASSPQGLATDTQYFGPGTRLTVL.

This clone was observed a handful of times. Here the CDR3 reads CASSWLGTDTQYF. The DNA for the CDR3 is TGTGCCAGCAGTTGGTTGGGCACAGATACGCAGTATTTT. The chain has TRBV2 and TRBJ2-3; D ambiguous. Germline V CDR1 and CDR2: SNHLY, FYNNEI. Deletions cut 5 bases from V and 1 base from J, with 7 bases between. The CDR3 totals 13 residues.

This chain links TRBV11-3 with TRBJ2-1; a weak D match, TRBD2 (5 bases). CDR3 length: 17 amino acids. Germline V gene sequence: CDR1 SGHNT, CDR2 YENEEA. V gave up 1 base and J gave up 3 bases, with 16 bases separating them. CDR3 DNA sequence: TGTGCCAGCAGCTTAGGTTCGGGGAAGGGCCACTACAATGAGCAGTTCTTC. This sequence encodes CASSLGSGKGHYNEQFF. The full variable domain, in which reference TRBV11-3 and TRBJ2-1 provide the parts outside the CDR3, is EAGVVQSPRYKIIEKKQPVAFWCNPISGHNTLYWYLQNLGQGPELLIRYENEEAVDDSQLPKDRFSAERLKGVDSTLKIQPAELGDSAVYLCASSLGSGKGHYNEQFFGPGTRLTVL.

V and J are TRBV5-4 and TRBJ2-1, with D maybe TRBD2 (6 bases). This CDR3 has 17 residues. V was trimmed by 3 bases and J by 0 bases, leaving 16 bases between them. Germline CDR1 is SGHNT and CDR2 is YYREEE (reference sequence). Written as DNA, the CDR3 is TGTGCCAGCAGCTCCCCGGACGGGAGAAGCTCCTACAATGAGCAGTTCTTC. Translating gives CASSSPDGRSSYNEQFF.

The chain recombines TRBV7-9 with TRBJ2-2; D unclear. Deletions cut 5 bases from V and 1 base from J, with 8 bases between. This CDR3 comprises 14 residues. Germline V lookup: CDR1 SEHNR, CDR2 FQNEAQ (reference sequence). CDR3 in amino acids: CASSAGENTGELFF. For the CDR3, the DNA is TGTGCCAGCAGCGCCGGAGAGAACACCGGGGAGCTGTTTTTT.

V gene TRBV29-1 combines with J gene TRBJ2-2, with TRBD2 as a possible D gene (6 bases). CDR3 length: 15 residues. Deletions cut 3 bases from V and 0 bases from J, with 11 bases between. Per germline, CDR1 SQVTM and CDR2 ANQGSEA. Here the CDR3 DNA reads TGCAGCGTTGATGTAGCTAGCGCGAACACCGGGGAGCTGTTTTTT. This encodes CSVDVASANTGELFF.

This chain links TRBV10-3 with TRBJ1-2, with TRBD1 matching 11 bases. Trimming cost V 7 bases and J 6 bases; bases outside gene matches: 4. Germline V gives CDR1 ENHRY, CDR2 SYGVKD. The CDR3 totals 13 residues. As DNA, the CDR3 is TGTGCCATCAACCCGGACAGGGGGCATGGCTACACCTTC. This gives the protein CAINPDRGHGYTF.

The CDR3 nucleotides read TGTGCCAGTAGTATACAAACAGGTGACTACGAGCAGTACTTC. It translates to CASSIQTGDYEQYF. This rearrangement joins TRBV19 to TRBJ2-7; tentatively, D is TRBD1 (5 bases). The germline gives CDR1 LNHDA, CDR2 SQIVND (reference sequence). This CDR3 has 14 amino acids. Trimming stripped 2 bases from V and 3 bases from J, with 11 bases between.

V gene TRBV29-1 combines with J gene TRBJ1-1, with D perhaps TRBD1 (5 bases). The CDR3 spans 13 residues. With 7 bases removed from V and 10 bases from J, the gap between germline ends came to 22 bases. Germline lookup yields CDR1 SQVTM and CDR2 ANQGSEA. CDR3 in amino acids: CSGPGTGDGGAFF. Written as DNA, the CDR3 is TGCAGCGGCCCCGGGACGGGTGATGGGGGAGCTTTCTTT. Variable domain in full (rest from reference TRBV29-1 and TRBJ1-1): SAVISQKPSRDICQRGTSLTIQCQVDSQVTMMFWYRQQPGQSLTLIATANQGSEATYESGFVIDKFPISRPNLTFSTLTVSNMSPEDSSIYLCSGPGTGDGGAFFGQGTRLTVV.

The genes are TRBV5-8 and TRBJ1-5, with D possibly TRBD1 on 5 matching bases. The CDR3 loop spans 15 amino acids. Between the trimmed V and J ends, which lost 0 bases and 4 bases, there was a span of 11 bases. The germline V gene encodes CDR1 SGHTS and CDR2 YDEGEE. CDR3 protein: CASSLALAGNQPQHF. As DNA, the CDR3 is TGTGCCAGCAGCTTGGCCTTGGCAGGGAATCAGCCCCAGCATTTT. The whole variable domain, remainder taken from reference TRBV5-8 and TRBJ1-5, is EAGVTQSPTHLIKTRGQQATLRCSPISGHTSVYWYQQALGLGLQFLLWYDEGEERNRGNFPPRFSGRQFPNYSSELNVNALELEDSALYLCASSLALAGNQPQHFGDGTRLSIL.

This clone was seen a few times. This chain connects TRBV11-3 to TRBJ1-4, with unresolved D. The germline V and J ends were trimmed by 5 bases and 6 bases, with 10 bases remaining between them. The CDR3 length is 13 residues. Germline V gives CDR1 SGHNT, CDR2 YENEEA. The CDR3 loop reads CASSPWEDEKLFF. CDR3 sequence (DNA): TGTGCCAGCAGCCCGTGGGAAGATGAAAAACTGTTTTTT.

The genes are TRBV7-2 and TRBJ2-3; D unclear. Germline CDR1 SGHTA, CDR2 FQGNSA. The germline V and J ends were trimmed by 10 bases and 0 bases, with 14 bases remaining between them. The CDR3 has 14 amino acids. The CDR3 protein is CATQDTISTDTQYF. The CDR3 DNA sequence: TGTGCCACGCAGGATACGATTAGCACAGATACGCAGTATTTT. Drawing the rest from reference TRBV7-2 and TRBJ2-3, the complete variable domain is GAGVSQSPSNKVTEKGKDVELRCDPISGHTALYWYRQSLGQGLEFLIYFQGNSAPDKSGLPSDRFSAERTGGSVSTLTIQRTQQEDSAVYLCATQDTISTDTQYFGPGTRLTVL.

The gene calls are TRBV5-5 and TRBJ1-1, with D perhaps TRBD1 (5 bases). The CDR3 sequence is 14 residues long. The V and J ends lost 4 bases and 6 bases respectively, with 16 bases between them. Germline V lookup: CDR1 SGHKS, CDR2 YYEKEE (reference sequence). Written as DNA, the CDR3 is TGTGCCAGCAGCCTGGATGACGGGGGGGCTGAAGCTTTCTTT. Its protein is CASSLDDGGAEAFF. The whole variable domain, remainder taken from reference TRBV5-5 and TRBJ1-1, is DAGVTQSPTHLIKTRGQQVTLRCSPISGHKSVSWYQQVLGQGPQFIFQYYEKEERGRGNFPDRFSARQFPNYSSELNVNALLLGDSALYLCASSLDDGGAEAFFGQGTRLTVV.

The chain recombines TRBV19 with TRBJ2-3; 14 bases line up with TRBD2. The CDR3 contains 16 residues. CDR1 and CDR2 (germline): LNHDA, SQIVND (reference sequence). V lost 5 bases, J lost 6 bases, and 7 bases stayed unmatched. In DNA, the CDR3 is TGTGCCAGTAGTTCCATGACTAGCGGGAGGGCTGATACGCAGTATTTT. Its protein product is CASSSMTSGRADTQYF.

This chain uses TRBV9 with TRBJ1-6; 9 nucleotides align to TRBD1. CDR1 SGDLS and CDR2 YYNGEE come from the germline V gene. The CDR3 is 15 amino acids. Germline trimming cut 3 bases from V and 10 bases from J; bases unmatched to any gene: 8. CDR3 sequence (DNA): TGTGCCAGCAGCGGGAGACAGGGGGATGCATCACCCCTCCACTTT. Protein: CASSGRQGDASPLHF.

The V gene is TRBV7-2, the J gene TRBJ2-7; 7 positions agree with TRBD1. V lost 4 bases to trimming and J lost 0 bases; unmatched junction nucleotides: 6. CDR3 size: 15 residues. The germline V gene encodes CDR1 SGHTA and CDR2 FQGNSA. The CDR3 here is CASSSITGDSYEQYF. CDR3 in DNA: TGTGCCAGCAGCTCGATCACAGGGGACTCCTACGAGCAGTACTTC.

About this clone itself: A junction boundary mismatches the germline segment, possibly from a read error. This chain connects TRBV19 to TRBJ2-1, with 11 bases that match TRBD1. The CDR3 extends over 11 amino acids. CDR1 LNHDA and CDR2 SQIVND come from the germline V gene (reference sequence). The CDR3 nucleotides are TGTGCCAGTAGTAAAGGGGACAGGGGGATCTTC. Translated: CASSKGDRGIF.

This clone showed up just once. The chain recombines TRBV2 with TRBJ2-2, with D perhaps given as TRBD1 or TRBD2 (6 bases each). This CDR3 is built from 15 residues. V lost 5 bases to trimming and J lost 0 bases, with 10 bases between them. The germline gives CDR1 SNHLY, CDR2 FYNNEI. The CDR3 is CASSRGTSNTGELFF. CDR3 DNA sequence: TGTGCCAGCAGTAGGGGGACTTCGAACACCGGGGAGCTGTTTTTT.